The clone carrying this TCR beta chain was observed once. What it binds is unknown. There are 14 residues in the CDR3. V shed 4 bases and J shed 3 bases, with 14 bases lying between them. Germline V CDR1 and CDR2: SGHRS, YFSETQ. The PCR used 60 Vbeta and 13 Jbeta primers. Produced via immunoSEQ multiplex PCR; TCRdb's table is partial and in-frame only. In the table there are roughly 130,000 clones, less than 85% of which are singletons. The data derive from a study of cytomegalovirus exposure and HLA in healthy donors. Findings and caveats of the study: For cytomegalovirus status, the classifier reportedly gave diagnoses with high specificity and sensitivity.

The V and J genes are TRBV5-1 and TRBJ2-7; D unresolved. The material sequenced was PBMCs. The sequence was collected from a man between 35 and 55 years old in good health and CMV-seronegative. The CDR3 spells CASSNDKARYEQYF. CDR3 sequence (DNA): TGCGCCAGCAGCAATGACAAGGCTCGCTACGAGCAGTACTTC.